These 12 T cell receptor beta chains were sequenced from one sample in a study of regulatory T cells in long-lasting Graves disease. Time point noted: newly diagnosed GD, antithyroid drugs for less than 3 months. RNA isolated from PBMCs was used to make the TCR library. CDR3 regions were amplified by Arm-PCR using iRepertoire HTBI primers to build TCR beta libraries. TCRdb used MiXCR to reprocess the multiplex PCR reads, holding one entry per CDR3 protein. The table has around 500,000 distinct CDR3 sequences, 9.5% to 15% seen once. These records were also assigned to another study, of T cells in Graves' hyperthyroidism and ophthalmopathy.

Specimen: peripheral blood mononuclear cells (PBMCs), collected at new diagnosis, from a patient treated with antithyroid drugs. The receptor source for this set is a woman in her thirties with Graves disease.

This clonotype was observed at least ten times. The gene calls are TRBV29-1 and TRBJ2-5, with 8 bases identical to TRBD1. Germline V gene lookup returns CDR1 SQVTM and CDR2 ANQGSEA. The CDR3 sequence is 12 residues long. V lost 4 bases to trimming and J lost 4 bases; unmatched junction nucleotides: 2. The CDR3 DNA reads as TGCAGCGTTGCCGGACAGGGAGAGACCCAGTACTTC. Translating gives CSVAGQGETQYF.

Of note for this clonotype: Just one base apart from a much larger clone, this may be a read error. The CDR3 is CASSSPPARPNEQFF. As DNA, the CDR3 is TGTGCCAGCAGTTCACCCCCCGCCCGCCCCAATGAGCAGTTCTTC. This sequence joins TRBV28 and TRBJ2-1; no reliable D call. Per germline, CDR1 MDHEN and CDR2 SYDVKM. The ends were cut back, 4 bases at V and 6 bases at J, with 16 bases in the middle. This CDR3 has 15 amino acids.

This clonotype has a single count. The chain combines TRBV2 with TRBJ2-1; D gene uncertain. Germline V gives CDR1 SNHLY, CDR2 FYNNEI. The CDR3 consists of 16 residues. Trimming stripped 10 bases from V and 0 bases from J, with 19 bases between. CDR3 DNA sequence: TGTGCCACCAGCGTAAGCGCTCCAAGCTCCTACAATGAGCAGTTCTTC. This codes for CATSVSAPSSYNEQFF.

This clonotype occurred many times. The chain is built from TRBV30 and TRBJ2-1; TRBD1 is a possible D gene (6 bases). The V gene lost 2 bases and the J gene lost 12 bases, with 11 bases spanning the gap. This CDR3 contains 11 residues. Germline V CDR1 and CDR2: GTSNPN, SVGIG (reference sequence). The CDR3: CAWSTGMVQFF. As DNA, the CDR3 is TGTGCCTGGAGTACAGGGATGGTGCAGTTCTTC.

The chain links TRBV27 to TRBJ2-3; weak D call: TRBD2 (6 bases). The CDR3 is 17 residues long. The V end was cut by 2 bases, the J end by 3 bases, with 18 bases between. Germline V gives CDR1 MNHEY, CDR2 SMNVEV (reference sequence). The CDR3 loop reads CASSLVAAGPETDTQYF. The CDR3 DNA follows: TGTGCCAGCAGTTTAGTTGCAGCGGGTCCCGAGACAGATACGCAGTATTTT.

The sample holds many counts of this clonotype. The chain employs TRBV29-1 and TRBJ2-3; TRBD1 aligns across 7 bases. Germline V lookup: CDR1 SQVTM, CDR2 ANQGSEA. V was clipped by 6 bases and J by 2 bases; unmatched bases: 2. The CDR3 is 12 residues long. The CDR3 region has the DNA TGCAGCGTGACAGGGAACACAGATACGCAGTATTTT. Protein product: CSVTGNTDTQYF.

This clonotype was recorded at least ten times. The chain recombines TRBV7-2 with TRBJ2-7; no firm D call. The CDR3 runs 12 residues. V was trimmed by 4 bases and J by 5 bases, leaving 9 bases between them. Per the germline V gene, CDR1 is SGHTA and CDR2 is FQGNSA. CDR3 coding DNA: TGTGCCAGCAGCTGGTACGGTGACGAGCAGTACTTC. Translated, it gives CASSWYGDEQYF. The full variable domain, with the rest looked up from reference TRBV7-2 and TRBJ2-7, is GAGVSQSPSNKVTEKGKDVELRCDPISGHTALYWYRQSLGQGLEFLIYFQGNSAPDKSGLPSDRFSAERTGGSVSTLTIQRTQQEDSAVYLCASSWYGDEQYFGPGTRLTVT.

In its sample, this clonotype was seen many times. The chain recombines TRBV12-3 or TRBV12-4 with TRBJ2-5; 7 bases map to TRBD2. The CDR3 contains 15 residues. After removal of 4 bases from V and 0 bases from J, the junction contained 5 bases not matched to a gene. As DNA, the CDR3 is TGTGCCAGCAGTTCCCCTGGGGGGGACCAAGAGACCCAGTACTTC. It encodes CASSSPGGDQETQYF.

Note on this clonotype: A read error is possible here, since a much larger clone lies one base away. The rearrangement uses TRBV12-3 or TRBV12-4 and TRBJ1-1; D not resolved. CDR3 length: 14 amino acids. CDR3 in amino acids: CACSLSGINTEAFF. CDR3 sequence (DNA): TGTGCCTGCAGTTTAAGTGGGATAAACACTGAAGCTTTCTTT.

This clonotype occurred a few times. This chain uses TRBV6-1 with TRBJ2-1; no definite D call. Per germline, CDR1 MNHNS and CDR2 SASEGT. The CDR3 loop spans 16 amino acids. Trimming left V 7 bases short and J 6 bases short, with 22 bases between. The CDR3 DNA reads TGTGCCAGCACCCAGATCGTGGTCGTAGGTTTCAATGAGCAGTTCTTC. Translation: CASTQIVVVGFNEQFF.

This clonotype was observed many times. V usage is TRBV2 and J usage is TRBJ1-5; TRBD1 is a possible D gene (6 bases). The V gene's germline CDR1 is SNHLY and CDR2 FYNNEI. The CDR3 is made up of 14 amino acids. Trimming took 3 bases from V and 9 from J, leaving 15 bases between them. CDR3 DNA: TGTGCCAGCAGTGAGGCTTCTAGGGGGTCGCCCCAGCATTTT. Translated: CASSEASRGSPQHF.

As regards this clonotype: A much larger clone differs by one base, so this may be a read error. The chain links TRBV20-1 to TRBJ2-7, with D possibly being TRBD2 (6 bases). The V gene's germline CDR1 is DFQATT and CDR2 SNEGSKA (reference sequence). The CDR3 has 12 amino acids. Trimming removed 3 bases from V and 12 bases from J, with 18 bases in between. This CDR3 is CSAREPSDGAYF. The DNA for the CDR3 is TGCAGTGCTAGGGAGCCTAGCGACGGGGCGTACTTC.